This T cell receptor (beta chain) stems from a study of CD8+ T cells in alopecia areata. Treatment: oral pan-JAK inhibitor, 5-10 mg twice daily. TCR sequencing used cDNA made by reverse transcription of extracted RNA. Clones were read by immunoSEQ multiplex PCR, and TCRdb kept only the in-frame ones, dropping some. The sample carries 270,000 or so clones, about 62% recorded once. The CDR3 spans 15 residues. The germline gives CDR1 SNHLY, CDR2 FYNNEI. V shed 2 bases and J shed 5 bases, with 16 bases lying between them. The starting material was CD4+ T cells sorted from blood, obtained at week 24, from a patient treated with tofacitinib. This receptor was taken from a human donor with alopecia areata. The V and J genes are TRBV2 and TRBJ2-7, with D possibly called TRBD1 or TRBD2 (5 bases each). The CDR3 coding sequence is TGTGCCAGCAGTGAACTGGGACCCGAAAGGGACGAGCAGTACTTC. It specifies CASSELGPERDEQYF.